Sequencing of this TCR beta chain was carried out in a study of T cells expressing NK-cell markers. Study overall: Of eight sequenced donors, seven were HCMV-seropositive and one HCMV-seronegative.

The CDR3 consists of 11 residues. Germline values: CDR1 GTSNPN, CDR2 SVGIG (reference sequence). TCRdb re-called the 5' RACE reads, yielding one record per CDR3 amino acid sequence without DNA. The table counts roughly 390,000 distinct CDR3 sequences; around a tenth lies in the top ten. The receptor was derived from a woman between 50 and 59 years old in good health. Input material: blood T cells: a sorted CD56 or NKG2C T cell subset, CD4+ or CD8+ T cells, or bulk PBMC T cells (not recorded which). The chain is built from TRBV30 and TRBJ2-7; TCRdb's D gene call, TRBD1, goes unchecked for lack of DNA. The CDR3 protein is CACPGVGEQYF.